Listed here are 21 T cell receptor beta chains from one sample, sequenced in a study of PD-L1 blockade in urothelial cancer. Clones were sequenced by immunoSEQ multiplex PCR, and TCRdb holds only the in-frame ones, with some missing. The sample consists of 50,000 to 75,000 clones, more than 80% of them appearing once. Sample time point: pretreatment peripheral blood. The material sequenced was PBMCs, taken around atezolizumab (anti-PD-L1) treatment. The origin of the receptors is a man aged 65 to 85 with urothelial cancer.

This clone was observed a single time. V gene TRBV7-9 combines with J gene TRBJ2-3; possibly TRBD1 for D (6 bases). The germline CDR1 and CDR2 sequences are SEHNR and FQNEAQ (reference sequence). Trimming shortened V by 4 bases and J by 2 bases, and 16 bases separated the two germline ends. This CDR3 is built from 16 residues. The CDR3 DNA follows: TGTGCCAGCAGCTCAGAAGAGGACAGTTTCACAGATACGCAGTATTTT. Amino acids: CASSSEEDSFTDTQYF.

The rearrangement uses TRBV7-2 and TRBJ2-1; D remains unclear. CDR1 is SGHTA, CDR2 FQGNSA, per germline. Trimming took off 0 bases at V and 5 bases at J, with 8 bases between the two ends. The CDR3 length is 14 residues. CDR3 amino acids: CASSLARPDNEQFF. The CDR3 region has the DNA TGTGCCAGCAGCTTAGCGCGCCCCGACAATGAGCAGTTCTTC.

This chain uses TRBV7-3 with TRBJ2-2; a weak D match, TRBD1 (6 bases). The CDR3 sequence is 15 residues long. Germline-derived CDR1 and CDR2 are SGHTA and FQGTGA. Trimming pared 3 bases from V and 3 bases from J, leaving 11 bases between. This CDR3 reads CASSFTGPDTGELFF. For the CDR3, the DNA is TGTGCCAGCAGCTTTACAGGGCCGGACACCGGGGAGCTGTTTTTT.

The rearrangement joins TRBV27 to TRBJ2-3, with 10 positions matching TRBD2. The V and J ends lost 0 bases and 7 bases, in that order; junction bases with no gene match: 10. CDR3 length: 17 amino acids. Per the germline V gene, CDR1 is MNHEY and CDR2 is SMNVEV (reference sequence). CDR3 nucleotides: TGTGCCAGCAGTTTATCGCCTAGCGGGAGCTCCCTGAATACGCAGTATTTT. It is translated as CASSLSPSGSSLNTQYF.

The table lists this clone with a few counts. The rearrangement links TRBV4-2 to TRBJ1-4, with TRBD1 matching over 7 bases. CDR1 LGHNA and CDR2 YNFKEQ come from the germline V gene. CDR3 length: 16 residues. The V segment lost 0 bases and the J segment 4 bases; nucleotides outside the gene matches: 5. The CDR3 nucleotides are TGTGCCAGCAGCCAAGAAGAGTCAGGGGGTAATGAAAAACTGTTTTTT. This codes for CASSQEESGGNEKLFF.

This rearrangement joins TRBV15 to TRBJ2-5; maybe TRBD2 (5 bases). There are 14 residues in the CDR3. The V gene lost 3 bases and the J gene lost 2 bases, with 10 bases spanning the gap. Germline V gene data show CDR1 as LNHNV and CDR2 as YYDKDF (reference sequence). Here the CDR3 reads CATSSLDFQETQYF. CDR3 DNA: TGTGCCACCAGCAGCTTGGACTTTCAAGAGACCCAGTACTTC.

This clone appeared a single time. The genes are TRBV7-9 and TRBJ2-6; D uncertain. The CDR3 runs to 13 residues. Germline V CDR1 and CDR2: SEHNR, FQNEAQ (reference sequence). Trimming stripped 11 bases from V and 4 bases from J, with 12 bases between. CDR3 nucleotide sequence: TGTGCCGGGCGAGCATCGGGGGCCAACGTCCTGACTTTC. Translation gives CAGRASGANVLTF.

This clone was picked up a small number of times. The rearrangement links TRBV2 to TRBJ2-3; D possibly corresponds to TRBD2 (5 bases). Germline loops: CDR1 SNHLY, CDR2 FYNNEI. Trimming took 6 bases from V and 6 from J, leaving 10 bases between them. CDR3 size: 12 residues. In nucleotides, the CDR3 is TGTGCCAGCAGGGGAGAGGCGGATACGCAGTATTTT. The encoded protein is CASRGEADTQYF.

This CDR3 is CASSWSSGRGTGELFF. The CDR3 DNA is TGTGCCAGCAGCTGGTCCTCGGGGAGAGGGACCGGGGAGCTGTTTTTT. J is TRBJ2-2 and V is TRBV14, with D tentatively TRBD2 (5 bases). The V gene lost 5 bases and the J gene lost 5 bases, with 18 bases spanning the gap. This CDR3 is built from 16 residues. Germline loops: CDR1 SGHDN, CDR2 FVKESK.

V and J are TRBV19 and TRBJ2-3; no reliable D call. V lost 6 bases and J 0 bases, leaving 16 bases between the germline ends. CDR1 and CDR2 (germline): LNHDA, SQIVND (reference sequence). This CDR3 has 16 residues. The CDR3 nucleotides are TGTGCCAGTAGGCACGAGAATCCGAGCAGCACAGATACGCAGTATTTT. Amino acid sequence: CASRHENPSSTDTQYF.

This chain connects TRBV19 to TRBJ2-7; 9 bases match TRBD1. CDR3 length: 15 residues. CDR1 and CDR2 (germline): LNHDA, SQIVND (reference sequence). V shed 1 base, J shed 4 bases, and the junction held 5 bases outside the gene matches. The CDR3 loop reads CASSIGGTGIYEQYF. In DNA form, the CDR3 reads TGTGCCAGTAGTATAGGCGGGACAGGGATTTACGAGCAGTACTTC.

A note on this clone: Additional DNA sequences in this sample encode the identical CDR3. V and J are TRBV5-1 and TRBJ1-4; D possibly corresponds to TRBD1 (5 bases). The CDR3 is 14 amino acids. The germline gives CDR1 SGHRS, CDR2 YFSETQ. Trimming left V 2 bases short and J 3 bases short, with 8 bases between. CDR3 coding DNA: TGCGCCAGCAGCTTCGGGGGGTCTAATGAAAAACTGTTTTTT. Protein product: CASSFGGSNEKLFF.

The CDR3 coding sequence is TGTGCCAGCAACCTCGGGACTGACTATGGCTACACCTTC. Protein product: CASNLGTDYGYTF. The rearrangement uses TRBV9 and TRBJ1-2; perhaps TRBD1 as D (5 bases). Germline CDR1 SGDLS, CDR2 YYNGEE. The CDR3 sequence is 13 residues long. V was shortened by 6 bases and J by 3 bases, with 12 bases between the two germline ends.

The CDR3 here is CAWKSGNRVQGLFF. CDR3 coding DNA: TGTGCCTGGAAAAGCGGTAATAGGGTACAAGGACTGTTTTTT. V and J are TRBV30 and TRBJ1-4; D is ambiguous. The CDR3 loop spans 14 amino acids. Per the germline V gene, CDR1 is GTSNPN and CDR2 is SVGIG (reference sequence). V lost 4 bases and J lost 13, with 22 bases in between.

CDR3 region: CASSYQVADTGELFF. In DNA, the CDR3 is TGTGCCAGCAGTTACCAGGTAGCGGACACCGGGGAGCTGTTTTTT. This chain joins TRBV6-6 and TRBJ2-2, with a weak D call TRBD2 (6 bases). CDR3 length equals 15 residues. From germline, CDR1 is MNHNY and CDR2 SVGAGI (reference sequence). The germline V and J ends were trimmed by 2 bases and 3 bases, with 10 bases remaining between them.

The table lists this clone with a count of one. The chain is built from TRBV5-8 and TRBJ2-1, with D possibly being TRBD1 (6 bases). Germline V lookup: CDR1 SGHTS, CDR2 YDEGEE. Trimming cost V 2 bases and J 7 bases, with 13 bases left between them. The CDR3 length is 14 residues. The CDR3 protein is CASSFGQHPNEQFF. The DNA of the CDR3 is TGTGCCAGCAGCTTCGGACAGCACCCGAATGAGCAGTTCTTC.

CDR3 loop: CAWSVQGGGNEQFF. For the CDR3, the DNA is TGTGCCTGGAGTGTTCAGGGGGGTGGGAATGAGCAGTTCTTC. V gene TRBV30 combines with J gene TRBJ2-1, with a weak D call TRBD1 (7 bases). Trimming left V 0 bases short and J 7 bases short, with 13 bases between. The CDR3 covers 14 residues. CDR1 and CDR2 from the germline V gene are GTSNPN and SVGIG (reference sequence).

V is TRBV7-2 and J is TRBJ2-1; 8 nucleotides agree with TRBD2. The trim removed 1 base at V and 7 bases at J, leaving 6 bases unmatched. The CDR3 is 15 amino acids. Germline-derived CDR1 and CDR2 are SGHTA and FQGNSA. CDR3 DNA: TGTGCCAGCAGCTTAGTACTAGCGGAGGGGAATGAGCAGTTCTTC. It specifies CASSLVLAEGNEQFF.

This chain connects TRBV30 to TRBJ2-5; TRBD2 might be the D (7 bases). Germline V gene data show CDR1 as GTSNPN and CDR2 as SVGIG (reference sequence). Trimming took 2 bases from V and 4 from J, leaving 20 bases between them. The CDR3 consists of 16 residues. CDR3 in DNA: TGTGCCTGGAGTCCCCTGAGGCAGGGAGGGGGAGAGACCCAGTACTTC. Translation gives CAWSPLRQGGGETQYF.

J is TRBJ2-4 and V is TRBV6-6, with TRBD2 matching over 16 bases. J lost 5 bases, V lost 4 bases, and 2 bases had no gene match. Looked up from germline, CDR1 is MNHNY and CDR2 is SVGAGI (reference sequence). The CDR3 has 16 residues. For the CDR3, the DNA is TGTGCCAGCAGTTCGGGACTAGCGGGAGGGGAAAACATTCAGTACTTC. Protein: CASSSGLAGGENIQYF.

This chain links TRBV29-1 with TRBJ2-5; the D gene is possibly TRBD1 (7 bases). V was pared by 7 bases and J by 5 bases, with 17 bases between. Germline V lookup: CDR1 SQVTM, CDR2 ANQGSEA. The CDR3 sequence is 13 residues long. The CDR3 here is CSGNRGGGETQYF. The DNA of the CDR3 is TGCAGCGGTAACAGGGGAGGAGGTGAGACCCAGTACTTC. Based on the CDR3 plus reference TRBV29-1 and TRBJ2-5, the full variable domain is SAVISQKPSRDICQRGTSLTIQCQVDSQVTMMFWYRQQPGQSLTLIATANQGSEATYESGFVIDKFPISRPNLTFSTLTVSNMSPEDSSIYLCSGNRGGGETQYFGPGTRLLVL.